This TCR beta chain derives from a study of CD8+ T cells in alopecia areata. CDR1 and CDR2 (germline): SGDLS, YYNGEE. This CDR3 region has 14 residues. The ends were cut back, 3 bases at V and 5 bases at J, with 14 bases in the middle. Extracted RNA was reverse transcribed into cDNA, the sequencing template. Libraries were prepared by immunoSEQ multiplex PCR; TCRdb keeps only in-frame clonotypes and omits some of them. The sample lists more than 150,000 clones; around 51% were seen once. Documented treatment: oral pan-JAK inhibitor, 5-10 mg twice daily. Specimen: CD8+ T cells sorted from blood, collected at week 52, from a patient treated with tofacitinib. The chain combines TRBV9 with TRBJ2-5; D remains unclear. The origin of this receptor is a human donor with alopecia areata. CDR3 DNA: TGTGCCAGCAGCGCCCCCCCAGGCAGGGAGACCCAGTACTTC. The encoded protein is CASSAPPGRETQYF.